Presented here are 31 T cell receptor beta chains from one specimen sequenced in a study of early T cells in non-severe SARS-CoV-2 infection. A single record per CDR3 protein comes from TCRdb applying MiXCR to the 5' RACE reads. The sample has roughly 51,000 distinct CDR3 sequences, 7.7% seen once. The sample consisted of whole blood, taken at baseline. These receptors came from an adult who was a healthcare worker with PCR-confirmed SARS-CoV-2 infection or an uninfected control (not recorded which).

The CDR3 DNA reads as TGTGCCAGCAGTTACTCGTTCATGAATCAGCCCCAGCATTTT. Translation: CASSYSFMNQPQHF. This chain links TRBV6-2 or TRBV6-3 with TRBJ1-5; no clear D. The V gene lost 0 bases and the J gene lost 4 bases, with 7 bases spanning the gap. Germline V gives CDR1 MNHEY, CDR2 SVGEGT. The CDR3 runs to 14 residues.

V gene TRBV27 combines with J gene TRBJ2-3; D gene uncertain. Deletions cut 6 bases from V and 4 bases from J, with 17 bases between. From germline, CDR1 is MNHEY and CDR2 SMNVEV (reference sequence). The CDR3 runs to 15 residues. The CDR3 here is CASRPFSRLPDTQYF. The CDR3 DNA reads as TGTGCCAGCAGGCCCTTCTCGAGGCTTCCAGATACGCAGTATTTT.

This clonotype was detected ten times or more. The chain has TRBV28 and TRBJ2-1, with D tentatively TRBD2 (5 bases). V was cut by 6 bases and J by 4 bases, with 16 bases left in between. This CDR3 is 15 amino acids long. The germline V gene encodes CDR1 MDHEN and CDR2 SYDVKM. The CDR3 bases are TGTGCCAGCAGCCTGCTGGGGAGCGGTTACAATGAGCAGTTCTTC. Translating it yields CASSLLGSGYNEQFF.

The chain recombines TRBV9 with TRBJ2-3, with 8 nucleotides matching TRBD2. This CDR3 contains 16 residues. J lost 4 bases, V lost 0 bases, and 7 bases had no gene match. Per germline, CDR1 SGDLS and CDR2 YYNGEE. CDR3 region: CASSVGAGGRADTQYF. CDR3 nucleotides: TGTGCCAGCAGCGTAGGCGCGGGAGGACGTGCAGATACGCAGTATTTT.

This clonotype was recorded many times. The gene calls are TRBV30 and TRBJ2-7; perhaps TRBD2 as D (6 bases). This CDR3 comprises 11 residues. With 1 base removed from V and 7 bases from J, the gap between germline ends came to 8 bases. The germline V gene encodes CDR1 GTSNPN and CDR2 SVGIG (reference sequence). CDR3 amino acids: CAWSGGGEQYF. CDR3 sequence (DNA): TGTGCCTGGAGTGGGGGAGGAGAGCAGTACTTC.

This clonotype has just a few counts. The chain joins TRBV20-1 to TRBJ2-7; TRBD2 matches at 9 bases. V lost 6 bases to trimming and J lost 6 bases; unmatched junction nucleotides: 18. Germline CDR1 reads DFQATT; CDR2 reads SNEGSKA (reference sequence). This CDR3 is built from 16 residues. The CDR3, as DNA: TGCAGTGCCACGGGTTACGCGGGAGGGTCCTGGGGCGAGCAGTACTTC. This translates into CSATGYAGGSWGEQYF.

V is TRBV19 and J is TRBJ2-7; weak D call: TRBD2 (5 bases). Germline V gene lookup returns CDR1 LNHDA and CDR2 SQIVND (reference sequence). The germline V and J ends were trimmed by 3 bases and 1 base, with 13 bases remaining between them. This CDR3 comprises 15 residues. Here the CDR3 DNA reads TGTGCCAGTAGTATGGGGAGCGGAGGTTCCTACGAGCAGTACTTC. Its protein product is CASSMGSGGSYEQYF.

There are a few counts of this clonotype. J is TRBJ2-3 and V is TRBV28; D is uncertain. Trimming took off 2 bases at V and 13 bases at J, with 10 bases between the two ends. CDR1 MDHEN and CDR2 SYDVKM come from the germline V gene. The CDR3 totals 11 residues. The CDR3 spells CASSLAAAEYF. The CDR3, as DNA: TGTGCCAGCAGTTTAGCCGCGGCAGAGTATTTT.

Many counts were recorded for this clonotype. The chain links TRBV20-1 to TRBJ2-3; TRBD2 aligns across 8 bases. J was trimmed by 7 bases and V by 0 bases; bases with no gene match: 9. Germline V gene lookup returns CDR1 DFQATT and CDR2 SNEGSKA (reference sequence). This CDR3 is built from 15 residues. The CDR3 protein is CSARDLLAGSYTQYF. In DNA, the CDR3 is TGCAGTGCTAGAGATCTGCTAGCGGGTAGTTATACGCAGTATTTT.

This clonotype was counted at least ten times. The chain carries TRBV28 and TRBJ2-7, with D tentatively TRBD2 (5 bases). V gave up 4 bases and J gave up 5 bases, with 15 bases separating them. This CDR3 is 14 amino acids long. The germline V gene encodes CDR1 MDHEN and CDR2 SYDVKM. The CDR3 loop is CASSYSPGNNEQYF. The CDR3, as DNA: TGTGCCAGCAGTTATAGTCCGGGGAACAACGAGCAGTACTTC.

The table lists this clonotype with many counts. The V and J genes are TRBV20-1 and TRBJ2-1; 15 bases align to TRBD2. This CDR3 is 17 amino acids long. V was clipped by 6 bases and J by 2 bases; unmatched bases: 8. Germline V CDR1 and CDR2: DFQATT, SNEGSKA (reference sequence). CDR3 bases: TGCAGTGCGGCGGGACTAGCGGGAGGCCTCCCCTACAATGAGCAGTTCTTC. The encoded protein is CSAAGLAGGLPYNEQFF.

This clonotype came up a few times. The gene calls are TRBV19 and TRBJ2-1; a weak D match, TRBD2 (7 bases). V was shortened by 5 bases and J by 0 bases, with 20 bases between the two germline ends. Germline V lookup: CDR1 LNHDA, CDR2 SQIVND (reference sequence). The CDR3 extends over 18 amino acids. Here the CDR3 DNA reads TGTGCCAGTAGTCCGCGGACCCGCGGGGGCAGCTCCTACAATGAGCAGTTCTTC. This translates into CASSPRTRGGSSYNEQFF.

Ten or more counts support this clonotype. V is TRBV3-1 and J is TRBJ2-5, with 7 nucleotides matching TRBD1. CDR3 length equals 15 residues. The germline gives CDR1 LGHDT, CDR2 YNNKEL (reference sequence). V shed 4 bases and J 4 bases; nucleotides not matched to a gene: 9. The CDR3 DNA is TGTGCCAGCAGCCGCGTAAGGGGGCGCGGAGAGACCCAGTACTTC. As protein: CASSRVRGRGETQYF.

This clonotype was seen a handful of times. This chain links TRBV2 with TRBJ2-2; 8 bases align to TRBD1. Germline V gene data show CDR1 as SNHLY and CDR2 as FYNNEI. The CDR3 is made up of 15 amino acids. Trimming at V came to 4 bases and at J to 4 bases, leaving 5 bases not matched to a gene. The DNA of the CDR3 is TGTGCCAGCAGTGCCAGGGGGCGCAGCACCGGGGAGCTGTTTTTT. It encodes CASSARGRSTGELFF.

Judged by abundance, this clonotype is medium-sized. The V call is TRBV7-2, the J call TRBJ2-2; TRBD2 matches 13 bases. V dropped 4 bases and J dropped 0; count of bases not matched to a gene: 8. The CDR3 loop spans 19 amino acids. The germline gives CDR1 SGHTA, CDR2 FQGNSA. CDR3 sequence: CASSSGLAGEVPNTGELFF. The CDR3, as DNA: TGTGCCAGCAGCTCCGGACTAGCGGGGGAGGTGCCGAACACCGGGGAGCTGTTTTTT.

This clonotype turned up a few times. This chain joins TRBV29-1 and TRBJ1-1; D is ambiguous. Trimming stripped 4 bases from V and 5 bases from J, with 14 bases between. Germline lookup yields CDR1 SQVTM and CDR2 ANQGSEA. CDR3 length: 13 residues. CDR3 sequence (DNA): TGCAGCGTTGTTTCAGGCCGGGGAACTGAAGCTTTCTTT. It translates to CSVVSGRGTEAFF.

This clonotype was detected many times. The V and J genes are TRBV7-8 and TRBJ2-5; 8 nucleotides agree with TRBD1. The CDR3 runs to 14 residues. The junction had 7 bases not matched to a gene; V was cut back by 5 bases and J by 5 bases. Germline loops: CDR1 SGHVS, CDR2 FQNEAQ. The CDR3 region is CASSQTGVSETQYF. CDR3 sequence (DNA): TGTGCCAGCAGCCAGACAGGGGTTTCGGAGACCCAGTACTTC.

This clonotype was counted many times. CDR3 region: CASRRSGSSSYEQYF. CDR3 nucleotides: TGTGCCAGCAGACGTAGCGGGAGTAGCTCCTACGAGCAGTACTTC. V usage is TRBV7-9 and J usage is TRBJ2-7; 9 bases are shared with TRBD2. J lost 0 bases, V lost 6 bases, and 6 bases had no gene match. Germline CDR1 SEHNR, CDR2 FQNEAQ (reference sequence). The CDR3 is made up of 15 amino acids.

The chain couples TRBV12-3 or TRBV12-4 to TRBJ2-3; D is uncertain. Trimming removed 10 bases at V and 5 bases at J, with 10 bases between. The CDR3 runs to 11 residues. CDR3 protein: CATRPRDTQYF. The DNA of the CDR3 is TGTGCCACTAGACCAAGAGATACGCAGTATTTT.

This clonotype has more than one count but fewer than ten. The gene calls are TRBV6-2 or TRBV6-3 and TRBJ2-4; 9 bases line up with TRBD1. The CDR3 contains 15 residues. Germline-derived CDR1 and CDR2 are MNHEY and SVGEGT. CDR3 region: CAAAGTGHPLGIQYF. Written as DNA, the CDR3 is TGTGCGGCCGCCGGGACAGGGCACCCATTGGGCATTCAGTACTTC.

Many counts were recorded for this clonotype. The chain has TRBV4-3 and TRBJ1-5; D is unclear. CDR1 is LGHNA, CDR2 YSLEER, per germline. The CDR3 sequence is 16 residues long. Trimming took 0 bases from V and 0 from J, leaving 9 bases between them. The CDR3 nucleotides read TGCGCCAGCAGCCAAGATTTGAGATATAGCAATCAGCCCCAGCATTTT. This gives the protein CASSQDLRYSNQPQHF.

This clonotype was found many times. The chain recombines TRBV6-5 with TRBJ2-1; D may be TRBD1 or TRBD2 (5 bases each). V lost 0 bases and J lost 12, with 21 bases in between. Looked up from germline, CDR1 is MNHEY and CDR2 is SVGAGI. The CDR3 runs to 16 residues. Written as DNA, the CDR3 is TGTGCCAGCAGTTACTCGGTTGGCGATTCCGGGGACGGGCAGTTCTTC. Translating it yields CASSYSVGDSGDGQFF.

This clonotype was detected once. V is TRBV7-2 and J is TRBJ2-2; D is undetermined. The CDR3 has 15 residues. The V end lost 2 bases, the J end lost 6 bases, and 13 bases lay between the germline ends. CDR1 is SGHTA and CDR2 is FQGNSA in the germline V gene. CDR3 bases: TGTGCCAGCAGCTTAAGGACGCTCCAACCCGGGGAGCTGTTTTTT. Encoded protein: CASSLRTLQPGELFF.

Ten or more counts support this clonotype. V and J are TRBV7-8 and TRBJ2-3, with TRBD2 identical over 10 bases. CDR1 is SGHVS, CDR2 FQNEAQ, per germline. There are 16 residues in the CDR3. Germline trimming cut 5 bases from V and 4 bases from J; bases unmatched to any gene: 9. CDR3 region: CASSPGWTSGSDTQYF. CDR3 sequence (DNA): TGTGCCAGCAGCCCCGGGTGGACTAGCGGATCAGATACGCAGTATTTT.

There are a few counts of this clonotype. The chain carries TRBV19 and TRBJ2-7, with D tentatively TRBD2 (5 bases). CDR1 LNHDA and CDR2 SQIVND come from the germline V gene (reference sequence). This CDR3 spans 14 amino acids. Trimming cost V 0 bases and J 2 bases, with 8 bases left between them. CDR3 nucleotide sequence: TGTGCCAGTAGTATAGAAGCGGCCGCCTACGAGCAGTACTTC. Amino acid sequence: CASSIEAAAYEQYF.

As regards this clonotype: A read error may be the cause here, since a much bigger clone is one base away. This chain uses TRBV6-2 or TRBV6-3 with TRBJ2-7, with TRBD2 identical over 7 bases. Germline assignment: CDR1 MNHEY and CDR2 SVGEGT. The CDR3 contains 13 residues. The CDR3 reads CTSSYGGSYEQYF. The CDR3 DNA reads TGTACCAGCAGTTACGGGGGGTCCTACGAGCAGTACTTC.

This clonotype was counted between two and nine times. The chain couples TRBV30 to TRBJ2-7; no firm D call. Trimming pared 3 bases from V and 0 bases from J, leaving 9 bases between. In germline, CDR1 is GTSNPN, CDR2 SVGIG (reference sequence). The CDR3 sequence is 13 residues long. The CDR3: CAWSVADSYEQYF. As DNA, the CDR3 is TGTGCCTGGAGCGTCGCCGACTCCTACGAGCAGTACTTC.

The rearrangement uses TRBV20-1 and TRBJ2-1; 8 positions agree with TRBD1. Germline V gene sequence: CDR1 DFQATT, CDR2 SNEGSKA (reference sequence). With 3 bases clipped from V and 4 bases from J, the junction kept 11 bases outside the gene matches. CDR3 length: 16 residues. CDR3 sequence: CSASAGQGSPYNEQFF. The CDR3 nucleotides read TGCAGTGCTAGTGCCGGACAGGGATCCCCATACAATGAGCAGTTCTTC.

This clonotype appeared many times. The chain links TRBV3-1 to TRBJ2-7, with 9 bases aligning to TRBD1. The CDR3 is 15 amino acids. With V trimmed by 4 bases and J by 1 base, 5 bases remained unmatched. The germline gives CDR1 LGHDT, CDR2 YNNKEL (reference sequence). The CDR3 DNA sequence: TGTGCCAGCAGCCTTAAGACAGGGGGTTCCTACGAGCAGTACTTC. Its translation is CASSLKTGGSYEQYF.

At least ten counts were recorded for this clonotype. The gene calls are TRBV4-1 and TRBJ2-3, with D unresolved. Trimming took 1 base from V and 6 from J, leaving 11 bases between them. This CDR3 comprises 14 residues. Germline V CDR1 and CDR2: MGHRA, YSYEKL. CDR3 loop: CASSQARRFDTQYF. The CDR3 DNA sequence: TGCGCCAGCAGCCAAGCCCGTCGGTTCGATACGCAGTATTTT.

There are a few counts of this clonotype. CDR3: CSARRRGSSIFFNEQFF. Written as DNA, the CDR3 is TGCAGTGCTAGGAGGCGGGGGAGTAGTATTTTCTTCAATGAGCAGTTCTTC. The chain joins TRBV20-1 to TRBJ2-1; 7 bases fit TRBD2. CDR3 size: 17 residues. Per germline, CDR1 DFQATT and CDR2 SNEGSKA (reference sequence). V lost 3 bases and J lost 6; bases outside the gene matches: 17.